A single sample is the source of the 23 T cell receptor beta chains below, sequenced in a study of memory CD8 T cells in hepatitis C reinfection. Time point indicated: pre-reinfection, 55 to 20 weeks before reinfection detection. The sorted cells went straight to TCR sequencing with no prior in vitro expansion. TCRdb's table, derived via immunoSEQ multiplex PCR, lists solely in-frame clones and lacks some. The table records approximately 50,000 clones, roughly 90% of them present only once. Material for sequencing was naive CD8+ T cells sorted from blood. These receptors were obtained from a man aged 18 to 30 with hepatitis C virus infection.

The CDR3 loop is CASSSTGANTGELFF. The DNA of the CDR3 is TGTGCCAGCAGTTCGACAGGGGCGAACACCGGGGAGCTGTTTTTT. This sequence joins TRBV6-5 and TRBJ2-2; 8 positions match TRBD1. The CDR3 totals 15 residues. The V and J ends lost 4 bases and 0 bases, in that order; junction bases with no gene match: 1. In germline, CDR1 is MNHEY, CDR2 SVGAGI.

The rearrangement links TRBV28 to TRBJ2-7; TRBD1 matches at 9 bases. Losses at the gene ends were 3 bases for V and 4 bases for J; bases not matched to a gene: 1. CDR3 size: 13 residues. Germline-derived CDR1 and CDR2 are MDHEN and SYDVKM. CDR3 DNA: TGTGCCAGCAGTTTCGGACAGGGGTACGAGCAGTACTTC. Amino acids: CASSFGQGYEQYF.

In this sample, this clone turned up a few times. The chain combines TRBV5-6 with TRBJ1-1; no clear D gene. The CDR3 is made up of 12 amino acids. Germline CDR1 is SGHDT and CDR2 is YYEEEE. Trimming removed 2 bases at V and 3 bases at J, with 5 bases between. The CDR3 here is CASSFSDTEAFF. The CDR3 DNA sequence: TGTGCCAGCAGCTTCTCAGACACTGAAGCTTTCTTT.

The CDR3 coding sequence is TGTGCCAGCAGCTTGGGGACTCAGGATAGCAATCAGCCCCAGCATTTT. As protein: CASSLGTQDSNQPQHF. The chain is built from TRBV5-6 and TRBJ1-5, with D unresolved. The CDR3 is made up of 16 amino acids. Germline CDR1 SGHDT, CDR2 YYEEEE. V was trimmed by 0 bases and J by 0 bases, leaving 10 bases between them.

This sequence joins TRBV5-3 and TRBJ1-1; 7 bases are shared with TRBD1. TRBV5-3 is labeled an ORF, and its function is uncertain. Trimming at V came to 8 bases and at J to 4 bases, leaving 17 bases not matched to a gene. The CDR3 is made up of 16 amino acids. The CDR3 DNA reads TGTGCCAGGCCCCCGGGACAGAGTTGGGTCCCCACTGAAGCTTTCTTT. Translating it yields CARPPGQSWVPTEAFF.

CDR3 sequence: CASTLSGSGETYYNEQFF. The CDR3 DNA reads TGCGCCAGCACTCTTTCGGGTAGCGGGGAGACCTACTACAATGAGCAGTTCTTC. This rearrangement joins TRBV4-1 to TRBJ2-1; the match to TRBD2 covers 8 bases. The CDR3 covers 18 residues. Germline V CDR1 and CDR2: MGHRA, YSYEKL. Losses at the gene ends were 7 bases for V and 3 bases for J; bases not matched to a gene: 17.

In its sample, this clone was seen a few times. V usage is TRBV4-1 and J usage is TRBJ2-2; tentatively, D is TRBD2 (6 bases). Germline V gene sequence: CDR1 MGHRA, CDR2 YSYEKL. The CDR3 has 15 residues. Trimming left V 4 bases short and J 3 bases short, with 12 bases between. CDR3 loop: CASSPTGEHTGELFF. The CDR3 coding sequence is TGCGCCAGCAGCCCTACGGGGGAGCACACCGGGGAGCTGTTTTTT.

This chain connects TRBV10-2 to TRBJ1-2; TRBD1 matches 9 bases. Germline V lookup: CDR1 WSHSY, CDR2 SAAADI. The length of the CDR3 is 16 residues. Germline trimming cut 4 bases from V and 4 bases from J; bases unmatched to any gene: 10. The CDR3 sequence: CASSALTGGRGYGYTF. CDR3 DNA sequence: TGCGCCAGCAGTGCATTAACAGGGGGCCGGGGCTATGGCTACACCTTC.

There are a few counts of this clone. The gene calls are TRBV6-5 and TRBJ1-1; the D is unclear. The V and J ends lost 8 bases and 1 base respectively, with 5 bases between them. Germline V gene data show CDR1 as MNHEY and CDR2 as SVGAGI. CDR3 length equals 11 residues. As DNA, the CDR3 is TGTGCCAGCGCAGGGAACACTGAAGCTTTCTTT. Protein sequence: CASAGNTEAFF.

CDR3 protein: CASSQDVLGAAGNTIYF. The CDR3 nucleotides read TGCGCCAGCAGCCAAGATGTTCTGGGGGCAGCTGGAAACACCATATATTTT. The chain links TRBV4-1 to TRBJ1-3; maybe TRBD1 (6 bases). The CDR3 sequence is 17 residues long. From germline, CDR1 is MGHRA and CDR2 YSYEKL. V lost 0 bases, J lost 2 bases, and 14 bases lay in between.

The chain joins TRBV19 to TRBJ2-1, with a tentative D call TRBD2 (6 bases). Per germline, CDR1 LNHDA and CDR2 SQIVND (reference sequence). The ends were cut back, 6 bases at V and 2 bases at J, with 14 bases in the middle. CDR3 length: 15 amino acids. The DNA of the CDR3 is TGTGCCAGTAGCGGCGGGGCCCCAACCTACAATGAGCAGTTCTTC. Residues: CASSGGAPTYNEQFF.

The chain employs TRBV19 and TRBJ1-4; the D is unclear. The germline V gene encodes CDR1 LNHDA and CDR2 SQIVND (reference sequence). Trimming stripped 2 bases from V and 1 base from J, with 8 bases between. The CDR3 loop spans 15 amino acids. The CDR3 nucleotides read TGTGCCAGTAGTATATTAGGAGGAACTAATGAAAAACTGTTTTTT. It encodes CASSILGGTNEKLFF.

This clone came up once. The V call is TRBV12-5, the J call TRBJ2-1, with TRBD1 matching over 9 bases. Looked up from germline, CDR1 is LGHNT and CDR2 is FRNRAP. The CDR3 extends over 15 amino acids. V lost 3 bases to trimming and J lost 10 bases; unmatched junction nucleotides: 10. CDR3 residues: CASGLPGTGIWEQFF. The CDR3, as DNA: TGTGCTAGTGGTTTACCCGGGACAGGGATCTGGGAGCAGTTCTTC.

The CDR3 protein is CASSATSGGLDEQFF. The DNA of the CDR3 is TGTGCCAGTAGTGCGACTAGCGGGGGGCTCGATGAGCAGTTCTTC. The V call is TRBV19, the J call TRBJ2-1; the match to TRBD2 covers 13 bases. CDR1 and CDR2 from the germline V gene are LNHDA and SQIVND (reference sequence). V trimming: 5 bases; J trimming: 8 bases; junction bases outside the gene matches: 6. This CDR3 contains 15 residues. Filled out from reference TRBV19 and TRBJ2-1, the complete variable domain reads DGGITQSPKYLFRKEGQNVTLSCEQNLNHDAMYWYRQDPGQGLRLIYYSQIVNDFQKGDIAEGYSVSREKKESFPLTVTSAQKNPTAFYLCASSATSGGLDEQFFGPGTRLTVL.

The genes are TRBV6-1 and TRBJ1-3; D is ambiguous. Trimming pared 6 bases from V and 0 bases from J, leaving 12 bases between. CDR1 and CDR2 (germline): MNHNS, SASEGT. The CDR3 extends over 15 amino acids. The DNA of the CDR3 is TGTGCCAGCAGACCCGGGATCAACTCTGGAAACACCATATATTTT. It is translated as CASRPGINSGNTIYF.

Written as DNA, the CDR3 is TGTGCCAGCAGTTCCCTGGGGCGAGTACTGCAGTTCTTC. It is translated as CASSSLGRVLQFF. This chain joins TRBV27 and TRBJ2-1; TRBD1 is a possible D gene (5 bases). This CDR3 is built from 13 residues. Germline CDR1 is MNHEY and CDR2 is SMNVEV (reference sequence). V was clipped by 4 bases and J by 12 bases, with 16 bases between them.

This clone was seen just once. The rearrangement links TRBV6-5 to TRBJ1-1; TRBD1 agrees at 7 bases. The CDR3 spans 13 residues. From germline, CDR1 is MNHEY and CDR2 SVGAGI. Trimming at V came to 6 bases and at J to 4 bases, leaving 5 bases not matched to a gene. In DNA form, the CDR3 reads TGTGCCAGCAGCCCAGGACAGGCCACTGAAGCTTTCTTT. Translation: CASSPGQATEAFF.

The chain is built from TRBV19 and TRBJ2-1, with 7 bases identical to TRBD2. Trimming took 2 bases from V and 4 from J; bases not matched to a gene: 5. The CDR3 spans 15 residues. Germline loops: CDR1 LNHDA, CDR2 SQIVND (reference sequence). CDR3 region: CASSISLAVYNEQFF. CDR3 coding DNA: TGTGCCAGTAGTATAAGCCTAGCGGTGTACAATGAGCAGTTCTTC.

The gene calls are TRBV27 and TRBJ2-1, with 7 bases that match TRBD2. CDR1 MNHEY and CDR2 SMNVEV come from the germline V gene (reference sequence). This CDR3 comprises 15 residues. After removal of 3 bases from V and 3 bases from J, the junction contained 5 bases not matched to a gene. DNA of the CDR3: TGTGCCAGCAGTTTTTCTAGCGGAGGCTACAATGAGCAGTTCTTC. This translates into CASSFSSGGYNEQFF.

The V gene is TRBV5-1, the J gene TRBJ2-5; TRBD1 might be the D (5 bases). The V and J ends lost 0 bases and 0 bases respectively, with 9 bases between them. The germline gives CDR1 SGHRS, CDR2 YFSETQ. This CDR3 spans 15 amino acids. In nucleotides, the CDR3 is TGCGCCAGCAGCTTGGGAGCAGGGTACCAAGAGACCCAGTACTTC. It specifies CASSLGAGYQETQYF.

This clone was found once. The V and J genes are TRBV4-1 and TRBJ2-5; TRBD2 matches at 8 bases. Trimming removed 0 bases from V and 2 bases from J; junction bases left unmatched: 8. This CDR3 region has 17 residues. Germline CDR1 and CDR2: MGHRA and YSYEKL. The CDR3 DNA reads as TGCGCCAGCAGCCAAGAATATCTACTAGCGGTGCAAGAGACCCAGTACTTC. This translates into CASSQEYLLAVQETQYF.

This clone was observed a handful of times. The rearrangement links TRBV4-1 to TRBJ1-5; weak D call: TRBD1 (5 bases). V lost 3 bases, J lost 0 bases, and 9 bases lay in between. The CDR3 totals 15 residues. Germline V CDR1 and CDR2: MGHRA, YSYEKL. DNA of the CDR3: TGCGCCAGCAGCCAGGTCCAGGGTAGCAATCAGCCCCAGCATTTT. Residues: CASSQVQGSNQPQHF.

This clone appeared a single time. V is TRBV18 and J is TRBJ2-1; 12 positions match TRBD2. The V segment lost 5 bases and the J segment 4 bases; nucleotides outside the gene matches: 9. The CDR3 spans 17 residues. CDR1 is KGHSH and CDR2 is LQKENI in the germline V gene. The CDR3 loop is CASSSDSSGGAYNEQFF. In DNA form, the CDR3 reads TGTGCCAGCTCATCGGACTCTAGCGGGGGGGCTTACAATGAGCAGTTCTTC.